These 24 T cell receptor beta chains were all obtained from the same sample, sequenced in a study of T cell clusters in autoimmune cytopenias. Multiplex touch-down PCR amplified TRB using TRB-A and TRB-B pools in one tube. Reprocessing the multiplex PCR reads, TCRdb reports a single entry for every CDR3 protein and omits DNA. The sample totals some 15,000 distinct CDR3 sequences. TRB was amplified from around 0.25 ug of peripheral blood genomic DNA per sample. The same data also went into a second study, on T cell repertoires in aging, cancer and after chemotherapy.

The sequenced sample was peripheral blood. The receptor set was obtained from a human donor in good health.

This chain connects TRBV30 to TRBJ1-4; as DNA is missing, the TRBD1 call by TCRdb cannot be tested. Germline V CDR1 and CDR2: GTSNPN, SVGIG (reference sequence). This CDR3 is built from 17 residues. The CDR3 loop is CAWNLRALDRRNEKLFF.

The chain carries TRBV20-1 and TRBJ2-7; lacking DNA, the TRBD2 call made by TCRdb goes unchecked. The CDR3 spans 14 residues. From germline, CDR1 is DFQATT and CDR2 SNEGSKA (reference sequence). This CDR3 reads CSAGGLAGEYEQYF.

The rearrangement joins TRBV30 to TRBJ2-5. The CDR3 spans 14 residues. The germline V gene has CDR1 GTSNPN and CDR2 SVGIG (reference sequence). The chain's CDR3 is CAWSVLGWRETQYF.

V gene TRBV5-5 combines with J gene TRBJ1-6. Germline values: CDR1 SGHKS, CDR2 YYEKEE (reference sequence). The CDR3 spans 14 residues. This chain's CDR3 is CASSLAGSYSPLHF. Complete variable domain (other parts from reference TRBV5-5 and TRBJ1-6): DAGVTQSPTHLIKTRGQQVTLRCSPISGHKSVSWYQQVLGQGPQFIFQYYEKEERGRGNFPDRFSARQFPNYSSELNVNALLLGDSALYLCASSLAGSYSPLHFGNGTRLTVT.

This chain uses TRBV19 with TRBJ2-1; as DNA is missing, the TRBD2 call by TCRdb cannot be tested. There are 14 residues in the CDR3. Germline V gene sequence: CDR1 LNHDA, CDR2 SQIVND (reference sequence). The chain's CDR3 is CASSILAGVGEQFF.

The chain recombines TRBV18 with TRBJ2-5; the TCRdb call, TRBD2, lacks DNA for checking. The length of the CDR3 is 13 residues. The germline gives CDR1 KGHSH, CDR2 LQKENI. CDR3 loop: CASFGTTGETQYF.

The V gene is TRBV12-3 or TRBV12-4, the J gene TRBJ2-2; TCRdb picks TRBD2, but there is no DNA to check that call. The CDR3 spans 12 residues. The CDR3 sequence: CASTIGGGELFF.

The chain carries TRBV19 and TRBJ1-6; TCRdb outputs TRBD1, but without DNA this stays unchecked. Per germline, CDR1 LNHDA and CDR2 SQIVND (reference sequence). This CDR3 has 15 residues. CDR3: CASSITDQGDSPLHF. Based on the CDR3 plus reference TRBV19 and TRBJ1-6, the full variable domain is DGGITQSPKYLFRKEGQNVTLSCEQNLNHDAMYWYRQDPGQGLRLIYYSQIVNDFQKGDIAEGYSVSREKKESFPLTVTSAQKNPTAFYLCASSITDQGDSPLHFGNGTRLTVT.

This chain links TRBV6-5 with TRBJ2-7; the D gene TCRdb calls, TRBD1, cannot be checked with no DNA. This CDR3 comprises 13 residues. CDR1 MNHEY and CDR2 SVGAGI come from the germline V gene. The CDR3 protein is CATRIFRDTEQYF.

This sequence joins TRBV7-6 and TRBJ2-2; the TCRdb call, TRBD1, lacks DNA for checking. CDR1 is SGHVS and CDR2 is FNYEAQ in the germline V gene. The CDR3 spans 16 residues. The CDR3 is CASSTRPSGQRGELFF.

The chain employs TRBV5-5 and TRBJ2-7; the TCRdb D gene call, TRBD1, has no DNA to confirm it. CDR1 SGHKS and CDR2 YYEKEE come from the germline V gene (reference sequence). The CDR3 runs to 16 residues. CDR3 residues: CASSFFPRDKGYEQYF.

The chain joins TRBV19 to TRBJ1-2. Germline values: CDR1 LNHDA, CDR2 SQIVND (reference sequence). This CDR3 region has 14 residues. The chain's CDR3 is CASSIGTANYGYTF.

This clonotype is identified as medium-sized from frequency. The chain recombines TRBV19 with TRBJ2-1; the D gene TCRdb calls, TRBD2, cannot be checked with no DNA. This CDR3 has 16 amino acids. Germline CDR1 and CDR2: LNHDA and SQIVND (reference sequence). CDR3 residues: CASSQLGGSSYNEQFF.

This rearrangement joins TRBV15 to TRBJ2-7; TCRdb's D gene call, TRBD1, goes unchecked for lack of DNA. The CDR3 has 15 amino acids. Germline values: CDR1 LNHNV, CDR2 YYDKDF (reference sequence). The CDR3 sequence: CATSSGQGKRYEQYF.

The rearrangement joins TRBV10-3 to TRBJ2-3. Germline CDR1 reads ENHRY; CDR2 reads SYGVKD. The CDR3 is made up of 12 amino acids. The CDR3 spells CAIKGNTDTQYF.

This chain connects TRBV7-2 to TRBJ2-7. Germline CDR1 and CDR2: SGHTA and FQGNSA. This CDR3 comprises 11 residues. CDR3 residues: CASSFTGEQYF.

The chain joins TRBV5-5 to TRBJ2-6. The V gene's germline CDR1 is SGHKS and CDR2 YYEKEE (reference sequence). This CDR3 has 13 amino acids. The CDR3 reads CASSSTGANVLTF.

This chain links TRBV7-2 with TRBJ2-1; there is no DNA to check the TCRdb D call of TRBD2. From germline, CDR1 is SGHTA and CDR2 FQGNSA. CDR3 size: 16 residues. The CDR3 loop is CASSLEGTSGRGEQFF.

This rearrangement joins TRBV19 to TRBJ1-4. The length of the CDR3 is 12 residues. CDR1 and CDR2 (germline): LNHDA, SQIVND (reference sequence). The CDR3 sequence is CASSMKSEKLFF.

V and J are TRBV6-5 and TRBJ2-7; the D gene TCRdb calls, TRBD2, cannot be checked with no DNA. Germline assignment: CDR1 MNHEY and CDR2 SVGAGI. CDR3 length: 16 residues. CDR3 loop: CASSYSGLAGGYEQYF.

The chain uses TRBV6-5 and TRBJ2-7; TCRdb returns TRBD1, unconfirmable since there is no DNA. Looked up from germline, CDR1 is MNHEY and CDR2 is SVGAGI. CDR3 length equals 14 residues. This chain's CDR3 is CASSPAGTGDEQYF.

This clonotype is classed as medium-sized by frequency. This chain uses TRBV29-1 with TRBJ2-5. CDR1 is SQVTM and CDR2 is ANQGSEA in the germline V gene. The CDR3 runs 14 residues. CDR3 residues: CSAKAEWYQETQYF.

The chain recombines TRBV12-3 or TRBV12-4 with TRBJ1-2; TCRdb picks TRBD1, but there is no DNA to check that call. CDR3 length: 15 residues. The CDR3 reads CASSSPSGVLWGYTF.

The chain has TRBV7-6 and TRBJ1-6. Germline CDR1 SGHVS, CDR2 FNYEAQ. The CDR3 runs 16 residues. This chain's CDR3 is CASSLGGRGGDSPLHF.